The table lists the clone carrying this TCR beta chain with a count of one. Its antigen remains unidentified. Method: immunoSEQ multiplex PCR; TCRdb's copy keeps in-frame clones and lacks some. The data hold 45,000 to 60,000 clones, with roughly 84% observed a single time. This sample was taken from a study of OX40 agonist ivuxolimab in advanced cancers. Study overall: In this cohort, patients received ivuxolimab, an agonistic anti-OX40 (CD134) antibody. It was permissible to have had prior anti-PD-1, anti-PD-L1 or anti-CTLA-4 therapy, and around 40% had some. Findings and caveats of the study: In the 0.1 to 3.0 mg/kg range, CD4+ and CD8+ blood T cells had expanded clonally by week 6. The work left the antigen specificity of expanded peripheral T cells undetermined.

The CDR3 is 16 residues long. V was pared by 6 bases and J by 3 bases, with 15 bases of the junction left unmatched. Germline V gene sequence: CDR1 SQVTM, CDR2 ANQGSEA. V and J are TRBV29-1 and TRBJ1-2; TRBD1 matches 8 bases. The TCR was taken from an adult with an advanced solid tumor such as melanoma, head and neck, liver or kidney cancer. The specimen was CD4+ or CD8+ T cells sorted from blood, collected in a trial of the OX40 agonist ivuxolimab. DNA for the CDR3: TGCAGCGTATGGACGGCAGGGGGCGTAGGGGACTATGGCTACACCTTC. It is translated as CSVWTAGGVGDYGYTF.